This T cell receptor beta chain was captured in a study of CDR3 diversity in severe acne. This clonotype was observed a single time. TCRdb called the PCR reads again in MiXCR, with one record for every CDR3 protein. Of 100,000 or so distinct CDR3 sequences listed, 51% are singletons. The V end lost 1 base, the J end lost 5 bases, and 11 bases lay between the germline ends. Germline values: CDR1 SGHTA, CDR2 FQGNSA. The CDR3 runs 14 residues. Sequenced sample: blood. The chain employs TRBV7-2 and TRBJ1-1, with D perhaps TRBD1 (5 bases). This clonotype was obtained from a male donor with acne. The CDR3 here is CASSLGGVVTEAFF. The CDR3 bases are TGTGCCAGCAGCTTAGGAGGGGTGGTGACTGAAGCTTTCTTT.